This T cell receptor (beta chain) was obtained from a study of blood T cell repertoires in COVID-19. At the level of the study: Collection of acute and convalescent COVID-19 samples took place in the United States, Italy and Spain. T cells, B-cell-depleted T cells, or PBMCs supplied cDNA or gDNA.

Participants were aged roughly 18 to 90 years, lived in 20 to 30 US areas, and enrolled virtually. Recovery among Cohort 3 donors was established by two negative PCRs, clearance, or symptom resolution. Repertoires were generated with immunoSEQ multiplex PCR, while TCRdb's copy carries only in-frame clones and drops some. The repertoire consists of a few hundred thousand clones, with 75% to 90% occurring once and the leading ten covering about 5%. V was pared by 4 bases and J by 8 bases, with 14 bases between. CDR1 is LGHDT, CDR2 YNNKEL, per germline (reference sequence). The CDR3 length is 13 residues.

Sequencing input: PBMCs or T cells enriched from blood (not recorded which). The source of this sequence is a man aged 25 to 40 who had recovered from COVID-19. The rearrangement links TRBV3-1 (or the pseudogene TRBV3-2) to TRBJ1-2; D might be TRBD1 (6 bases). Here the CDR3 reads CASSRATGMGYTF. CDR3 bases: TGTGCCAGCAGCCGCGCAACAGGGATGGGCTACACCTTC.